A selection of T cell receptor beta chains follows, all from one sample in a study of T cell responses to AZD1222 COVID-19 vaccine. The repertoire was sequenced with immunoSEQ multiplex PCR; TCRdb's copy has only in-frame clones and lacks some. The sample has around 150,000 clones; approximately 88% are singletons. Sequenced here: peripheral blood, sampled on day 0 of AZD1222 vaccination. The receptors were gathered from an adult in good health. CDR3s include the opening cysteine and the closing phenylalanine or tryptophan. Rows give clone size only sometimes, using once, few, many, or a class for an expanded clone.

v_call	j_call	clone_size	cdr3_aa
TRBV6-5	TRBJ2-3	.	CASGTGGADTQYF
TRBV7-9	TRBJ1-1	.	CASSFFGTQGEAFF
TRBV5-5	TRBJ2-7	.	CASSPGTGLYEQYF
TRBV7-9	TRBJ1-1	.	CASSLDGTGGRTEAFF
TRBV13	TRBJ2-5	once	CASSVRDSQPQETQYF
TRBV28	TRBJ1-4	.	CASSGPNEKLFF
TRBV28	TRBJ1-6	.	CASSLRGVYNSPLHF
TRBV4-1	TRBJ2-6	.	CASSQDFGPGSSGANVLTF
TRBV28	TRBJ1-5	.	CASSWGRIQPQHF
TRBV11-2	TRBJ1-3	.	CASWSDRQGSSLGNTIYF
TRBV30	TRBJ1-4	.	CAWSARGGVRSANF
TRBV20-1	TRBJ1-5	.	CSASLQDRNQPQHF
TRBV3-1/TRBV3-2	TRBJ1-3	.	CASSPGTAGNTIYF
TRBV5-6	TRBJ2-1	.	CASSLRGGPNGQFF
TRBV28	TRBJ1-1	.	CASWVNTEAFF
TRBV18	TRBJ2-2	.	CASSPRQSSNTGELFF
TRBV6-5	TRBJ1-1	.	CASRPGQIMNTEAFF
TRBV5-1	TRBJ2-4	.	CASSQDIVSNIQYF
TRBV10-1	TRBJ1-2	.	CASYSPGGSGYTF
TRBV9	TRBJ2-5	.	CASSELIGLVETQYF
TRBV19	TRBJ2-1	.	CASTLDPAGGVGSYNEQFF
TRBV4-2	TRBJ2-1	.	CASSRKRESLQYNEQFF
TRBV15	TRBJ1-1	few	CATSSSSYTEAFF
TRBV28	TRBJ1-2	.	CASSGHYGYTF
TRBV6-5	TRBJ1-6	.	CASSYTGQGDSPLHF
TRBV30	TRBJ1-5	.	CAWSVGTGRSNQPQHF
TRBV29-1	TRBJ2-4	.	CSGGASGATNIQYF
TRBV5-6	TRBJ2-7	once	CASSLAPGGLGEQYF
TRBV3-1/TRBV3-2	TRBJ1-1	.	CASSVRSTGLRMNTEAFF
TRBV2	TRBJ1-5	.	CASGRGRGNSNQPQHF
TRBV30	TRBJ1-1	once	CAATGGQNTEAFF
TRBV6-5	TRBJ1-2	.	CASVQSRQVDGYTF
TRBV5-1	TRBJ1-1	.	CASSLFAGGGTEAFF
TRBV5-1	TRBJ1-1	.	CASSGISGGKATEAFF
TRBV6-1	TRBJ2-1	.	CASSGPRGGQATYNEQFF
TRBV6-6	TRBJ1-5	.	CASSPRPRVNSNQPQHF
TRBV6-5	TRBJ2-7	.	CASIPPGDYEQYF
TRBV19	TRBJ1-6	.	CASSIPPLSPLHF
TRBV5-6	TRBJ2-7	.	CASSLQGGYEQYF
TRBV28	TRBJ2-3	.	CASSAPFSPTDTQYF
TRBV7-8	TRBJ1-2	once	CASSLGGTGYYGYTF
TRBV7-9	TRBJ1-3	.	CASSLNRDLGGNTIYF
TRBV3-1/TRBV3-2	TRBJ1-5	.	CASSRGGRGSNQPQHF
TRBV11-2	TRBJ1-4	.	CASSPRLAANEKLFF
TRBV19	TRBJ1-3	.	CASSFRRDRGSLISGNTIYF
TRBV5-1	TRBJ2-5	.	CASSWTGGEETQYF
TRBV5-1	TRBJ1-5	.	CASSLDWGRNQPQHF
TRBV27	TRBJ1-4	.	CASSFATNEKLFF
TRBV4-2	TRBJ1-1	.	CASSLTMTRDTEAFF
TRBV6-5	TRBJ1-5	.	CASKDGSLNQPQHF
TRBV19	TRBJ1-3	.	CASSISDRAGNTIYF
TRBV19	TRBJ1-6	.	CASSDSYNSPLHF
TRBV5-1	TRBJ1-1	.	CASSSPGANTEAFF
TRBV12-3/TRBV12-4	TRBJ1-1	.	CASNRPGEAEAFF
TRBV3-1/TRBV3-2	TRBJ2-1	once	CASSQTGTGRYNEQFF
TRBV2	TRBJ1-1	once	CASAGTAQAFF
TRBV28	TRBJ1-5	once	CASSLISGSNQPQHF